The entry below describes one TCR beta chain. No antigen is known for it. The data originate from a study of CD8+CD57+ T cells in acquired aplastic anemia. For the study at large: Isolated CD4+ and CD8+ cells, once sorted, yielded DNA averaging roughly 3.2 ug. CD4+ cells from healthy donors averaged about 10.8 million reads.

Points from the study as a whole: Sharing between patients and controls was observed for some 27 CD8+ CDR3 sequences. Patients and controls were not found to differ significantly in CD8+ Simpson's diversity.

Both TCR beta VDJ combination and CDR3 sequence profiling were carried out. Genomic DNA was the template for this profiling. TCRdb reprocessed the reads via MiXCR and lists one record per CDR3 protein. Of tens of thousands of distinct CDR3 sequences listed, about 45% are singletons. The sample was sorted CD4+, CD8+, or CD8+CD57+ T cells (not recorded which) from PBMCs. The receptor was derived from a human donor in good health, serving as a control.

In DNA form, the CDR3 reads TGTGCCAGCAGCAGCGTAGGGGGCGAATATGGCTACACCTTC. This codes for CASSSVGGEYGYTF. V is TRBV7-2 and J is TRBJ1-2; TRBD1 matches at 7 bases. Germline values: CDR1 SGHTA, CDR2 FQGNSA. The CDR3 runs to 14 residues. After removal of 5 bases from V and 5 bases from J, the junction contained 8 bases not matched to a gene.